Following are 24 T cell receptor beta chains from one sample sequenced in a study of PD-L1 blockade in urothelial cancer. The assay was immunoSEQ multiplex PCR, and TCRdb's table has in-frame clones only and misses some. The sample has 58,000 or so clones; 70% to 90% are singletons. Sample: PBMCs, taken around atezolizumab (anti-PD-L1) treatment. The receptors come from a man aged 50 to 59 with urothelial cancer.

This chain links TRBV19 with TRBJ1-2; tentative D call: TRBD1 (5 bases). Germline V gene lookup returns CDR1 LNHDA and CDR2 SQIVND (reference sequence). The CDR3 consists of 13 residues. The V end was cut by 5 bases, the J end by 3 bases, with 10 bases between. DNA of the CDR3: TGTGCCAGTAGTCATACAGGAGACTATGGCTACACCTTC. It yields the protein CASSHTGDYGYTF.

The chain recombines TRBV11-2 with TRBJ2-3; D is possibly TRBD1 (6 bases). Trimming left V 1 base short and J 2 bases short, with 13 bases between. There are 16 residues in the CDR3. Germline assignment: CDR1 SGHAT and CDR2 FQNNGV. As DNA, the CDR3 is TGTGCCAGCAGCTTAGTGGGGGCAGGGGTCACAGATACGCAGTATTTT. Translated, it gives CASSLVGAGVTDTQYF.

This clone was seen only once. This chain connects TRBV7-8 to TRBJ2-2; TRBD2 agrees at 12 bases. The V gene's germline CDR1 is SGHVS and CDR2 FQNEAQ. The J segment lost 7 bases and the V segment lost 6 bases, leaving 12 bases of the junction unmatched. The CDR3 sequence is 17 residues long. The CDR3 DNA sequence: TGTGCCAGCAGACAAAGCCGACTAGCGGGAGTGCACGGGGAGCTGTTTTTT. Encoded protein: CASRQSRLAGVHGELFF.

The gene calls are TRBV10-3 and TRBJ2-1; 11 bases agree with TRBD2. V lost 4 bases to trimming and J lost 8 bases; unmatched junction nucleotides: 4. Per the germline V gene, CDR1 is ENHRY and CDR2 is SYGVKD. This CDR3 contains 14 residues. CDR3 sequence (DNA): TGTGCCATCAGTGGACTAGCGGGACGTGATGAGCAGTTCTTC. Translated, it gives CAISGLAGRDEQFF.

V usage is TRBV11-2 and J usage is TRBJ2-1; D remains unclear. From germline, CDR1 is SGHAT and CDR2 FQNNGV. The CDR3 runs to 15 residues. V shed 5 bases and J shed 0 bases, with 11 bases lying between them. The CDR3 is CASSPRLSSYNEQFF. The CDR3 DNA reads as TGTGCCAGCAGCCCGCGCCTAAGCTCCTACAATGAGCAGTTCTTC.

This clone came up a few times. The CDR3 here is CASLRVRGTGELFF. The CDR3 DNA is TGTGCCAGTCTTAGAGTTCGTGGCACCGGGGAGCTGTTTTTT. The chain has TRBV2 and TRBJ2-2; D unclear. Germline V gene sequence: CDR1 SNHLY, CDR2 FYNNEI. This CDR3 region has 14 residues. Trimming stripped 9 bases from V and 4 bases from J, with 15 bases between.

As regards this clone: The junction and the germline gene differ at one end; a read error may be behind it. The chain recombines TRBV7-7 with TRBJ2-7; 11 bases match TRBD1. The CDR3 length is 15 residues. Germline loops: CDR1 SSHAT, CDR2 FNYEAQ (reference sequence). The CDR3 nucleotides are TGTGCTAGCAGCACTGGGACAGGGGGAGCCTACGAGCAGTACTTC. Translating gives CASSTGTGGAYEQYF.

This chain links TRBV11-2 with TRBJ2-1, with 9 bases aligning to TRBD2. J gave up 1 base and V 5 bases, and 6 bases lay outside the gene matches. Germline CDR1 is SGHAT and CDR2 is FQNNGV. The CDR3 spans 16 residues. DNA of the CDR3: TGTGCCAGCAGCCTTAGCGGGAGAGGTTCCTACAATGAGCAGTTCTTC. Its translation: CASSLSGRGSYNEQFF.

This rearrangement joins TRBV27 to TRBJ2-2; TRBD2 matches 7 bases. Unmatched junction bases numbered 6, after V lost 10 bases and J lost 4 bases. The CDR3 consists of 13 residues. The germline CDR1 and CDR2 sequences are MNHEY and SMNVEV (reference sequence). This chain's CDR3 is CATRLAPTGELFF. CDR3 DNA: TGTGCCACCAGACTAGCTCCCACCGGGGAGCTGTTTTTT.

V gene TRBV9 combines with J gene TRBJ1-2; 11 nucleotides line up with TRBD1. This CDR3 spans 13 amino acids. Germline V gives CDR1 SGDLS, CDR2 YYNGEE. Unmatched junction bases numbered 3, after V lost 3 bases and J lost 8 bases. Here the CDR3 DNA reads TGTGCCAGCAGCGGGACAGGGGGCGTGGGCTACACCTTC. Encoded protein: CASSGTGGVGYTF.

The chain recombines TRBV5-4 with TRBJ2-2; D call uncertain. This CDR3 has 11 residues. Trimming stripped 2 bases from V and 7 bases from J, with 3 bases between. Germline CDR1 and CDR2: SGHNT and YYREEE (reference sequence). The DNA for the CDR3 is TGTGCCAGCAGCTTCAACGGGGAGCTGTTTTTT. Translated, it gives CASSFNGELFF.

The chain couples TRBV5-6 to TRBJ2-3; TRBD2 aligns across 7 bases. V was clipped by 2 bases and J by 6 bases; unmatched bases: 6. The CDR3 sequence is 14 residues long. Germline V gives CDR1 SGHDT, CDR2 YYEEEE. The CDR3 reads CASSFLGGRDTQYF. The CDR3 DNA follows: TGTGCCAGCAGCTTCTTGGGAGGGCGTGATACGCAGTATTTT.

The gene calls are TRBV28 and TRBJ2-3; TRBD2 aligns across 10 bases. This CDR3 is 18 amino acids long. Per germline, CDR1 MDHEN and CDR2 SYDVKM. V trimming: 8 bases; J trimming: 2 bases; junction bases outside the gene matches: 16. DNA for the CDR3: TGTGCCAGCCCCCCTTCCAAGGTAGCGGGAGGACTCACAGATACGCAGTATTTT. Encoded protein: CASPPSKVAGGLTDTQYF. Complete variable domain (other parts from reference TRBV28 and TRBJ2-3): DVKVTQSSRYLVKRTGEKVFLECVQDMDHENMFWYRQDPGLGLRLIYFSYDVKMKEKGDIPEGYSVSREKKERFSLILESASTNQTSMYLCASPPSKVAGGLTDTQYFGPGTRLTVL.

The chain carries TRBV19 and TRBJ2-1; D unclear. V shed 1 base and J shed 7 bases, with 5 bases lying between them. From germline, CDR1 is LNHDA and CDR2 SQIVND (reference sequence). The CDR3 consists of 12 residues. The CDR3 is CASSIGRNEQFF. CDR3 DNA: TGTGCCAGTAGTATAGGCAGGAATGAGCAGTTCTTC.

The chain carries TRBV18 and TRBJ1-1, with 8 positions matching TRBD1. The CDR3 spans 15 residues. Germline loops: CDR1 KGHSH, CDR2 LQKENI. The trim removed 3 bases at V and 0 bases at J, leaving 3 bases unmatched. The chain's CDR3 is CASSPGQGMNTEAFF. The CDR3 DNA sequence: TGTGCCAGCTCACCCGGACAGGGAATGAACACTGAAGCTTTCTTT.

The V call is TRBV6-5, the J call TRBJ2-5; TRBD2 matches at 11 bases. The V gene's germline CDR1 is MNHEY and CDR2 SVGAGI. The CDR3 contains 16 residues. V shed 0 bases and J 0 bases; nucleotides not matched to a gene: 0. As DNA, the CDR3 is TGTGCCAGCAGTTACTCGACTAGCGGGGACCAAGAGACCCAGTACTTC. Residues: CASSYSTSGDQETQYF.

The chain joins TRBV6-5 to TRBJ2-5, with TRBD2 matching 10 bases. Germline trimming cut 3 bases from V and 5 bases from J; bases unmatched to any gene: 6. The CDR3 covers 15 residues. The germline gives CDR1 MNHEY, CDR2 SVGAGI. CDR3 in amino acids: CASSYGTSALETQYF. The CDR3 region has the DNA TGTGCCAGCAGTTATGGGACTAGCGCCCTGGAGACCCAGTACTTC.

The V and J genes are TRBV19 and TRBJ1-4; TRBD1 might be the D (6 bases). Germline V CDR1 and CDR2: LNHDA, SQIVND (reference sequence). The CDR3 is made up of 14 amino acids. V gave up 6 bases and J gave up 4 bases, with 12 bases separating them. CDR3 nucleotides: TGTGCCAGTAGGGAGGACAGCAATAATGAAAAACTGTTTTTT. Translated, it gives CASREDSNNEKLFF.

In its sample, this clone ranks as medium-sized. The V call is TRBV11-2, the J call TRBJ1-2, with 7 positions matching TRBD1. The ends lost 6 bases at V and 4 bases at J; junction bases unmatched: 5. The CDR3 totals 13 residues. From germline, CDR1 is SGHAT and CDR2 FQNNGV. The CDR3 nucleotides read TGTGCCAGCAGACGACAGGGAAGCTATGGCTACACCTTC. This translates into CASRRQGSYGYTF.

This clone was seen only once. The chain is built from TRBV10-3 and TRBJ2-7, with D possibly matching TRBD1 (6 bases). Germline values: CDR1 ENHRY, CDR2 SYGVKD. V lost 2 bases, J lost 3 bases, and 11 bases lay in between. The CDR3 contains 14 residues. The CDR3 DNA follows: TGTGCCATCAGTGAGACAGGGCAGGACTACGAGCAGTACTTC. This translates into CAISETGQDYEQYF.

This clone came up once. The rearrangement links TRBV7-8 to TRBJ1-5; the D gene is possibly TRBD1 (5 bases). The CDR3 is 15 residues long. V shed 5 bases and J shed 4 bases, with 15 bases lying between them. The germline CDR1 and CDR2 sequences are SGHVS and FQNEAQ. CDR3 loop: CASSLGARANQPQHF. CDR3 coding DNA: TGTGCCAGCAGCCTAGGGGCCAGGGCTAATCAGCCCCAGCATTTT. Full variable domain (outside the CDR3, taken from reference TRBV7-8 and TRBJ1-5): GAGVSQSPRYKVAKRGQDVALRCDPISGHVSLFWYQQALGQGPEFLTYFQNEAQLDKSGLPSDRFFAERPEGSVSTLKIQRTQQEDSAVYLCASSLGARANQPQHFGDGTRLSIL.

The rearrangement uses TRBV4-1 and TRBJ2-2; D is unresolved. The CDR3 is made up of 12 amino acids. Deletions cut 2 bases from V and 5 bases from J, with 3 bases between. Looked up from germline, CDR1 is MGHRA and CDR2 is YSYEKL. The DNA for the CDR3 is TGCGCCAGCAGCCAACAAACCGGGGAGCTGTTTTTT. Protein: CASSQQTGELFF.

This clone was counted a few times. The genes are TRBV6-1 and TRBJ2-5; 7 bases align to TRBD1. Per germline, CDR1 MNHNS and CDR2 SASEGT. The CDR3 has 14 residues. Trimming cost V 6 bases and J 5 bases; bases outside gene matches: 9. The CDR3 protein is CASSEWTGPETQYF. In DNA form, the CDR3 reads TGTGCCAGCAGCGAATGGACAGGCCCGGAGACCCAGTACTTC.

The chain employs TRBV11-2 and TRBJ2-2, with D perhaps TRBD1 (6 bases). The V end lost 5 bases, the J end lost 1 base, and 14 bases lay between the germline ends. Germline CDR1 and CDR2: SGHAT and FQNNGV. The CDR3 contains 16 residues. The chain's CDR3 is CASSLTGLLNTGELFF. The CDR3 nucleotides are TGTGCCAGCAGCCTGACAGGTTTACTGAACACCGGGGAGCTGTTTTTT.